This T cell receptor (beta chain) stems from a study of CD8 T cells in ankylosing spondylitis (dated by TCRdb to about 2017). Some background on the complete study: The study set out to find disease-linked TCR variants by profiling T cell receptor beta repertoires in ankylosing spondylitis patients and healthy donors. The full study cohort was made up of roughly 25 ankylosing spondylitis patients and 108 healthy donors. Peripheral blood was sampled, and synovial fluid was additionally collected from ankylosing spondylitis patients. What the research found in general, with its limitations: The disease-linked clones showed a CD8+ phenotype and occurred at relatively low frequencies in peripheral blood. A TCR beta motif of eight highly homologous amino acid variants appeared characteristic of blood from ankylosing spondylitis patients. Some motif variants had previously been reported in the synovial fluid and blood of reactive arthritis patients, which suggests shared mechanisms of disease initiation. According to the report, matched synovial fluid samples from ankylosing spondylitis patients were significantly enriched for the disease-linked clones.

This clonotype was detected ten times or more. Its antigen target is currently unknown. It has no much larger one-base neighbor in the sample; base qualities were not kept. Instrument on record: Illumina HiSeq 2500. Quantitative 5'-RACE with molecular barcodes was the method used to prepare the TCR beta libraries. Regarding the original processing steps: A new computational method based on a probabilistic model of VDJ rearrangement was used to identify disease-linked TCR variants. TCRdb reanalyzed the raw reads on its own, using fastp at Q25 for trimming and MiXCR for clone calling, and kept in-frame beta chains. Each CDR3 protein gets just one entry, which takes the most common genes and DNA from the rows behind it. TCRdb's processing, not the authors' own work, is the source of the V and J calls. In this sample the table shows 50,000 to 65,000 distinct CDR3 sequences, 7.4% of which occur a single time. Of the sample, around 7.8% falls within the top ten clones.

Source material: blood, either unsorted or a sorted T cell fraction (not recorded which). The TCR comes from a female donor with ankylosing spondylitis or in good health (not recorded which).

Read as DNA, the sequence is TGTGCCAGCAGCGTAGGCTCGGGACTATCAGATACGCAGTATTTT. It translates to CASSVGSGLSDTQYF. The rearranged chain carries TRBV9 and TRBJ2-3, and TRBD2 matches 7 of the central bases. The germline V gene gives CDR1 as SGDLS and CDR2 as YYNGEE. From its cysteine to its phenylalanine, the CDR3 spans 15 amino acids. Only the CDR3 part of the read is kept: 45 bases, read in frame from the first base. V and J are trimmed by 0 bases and 4 bases, and the gene matches miss 5 bases of the junction.